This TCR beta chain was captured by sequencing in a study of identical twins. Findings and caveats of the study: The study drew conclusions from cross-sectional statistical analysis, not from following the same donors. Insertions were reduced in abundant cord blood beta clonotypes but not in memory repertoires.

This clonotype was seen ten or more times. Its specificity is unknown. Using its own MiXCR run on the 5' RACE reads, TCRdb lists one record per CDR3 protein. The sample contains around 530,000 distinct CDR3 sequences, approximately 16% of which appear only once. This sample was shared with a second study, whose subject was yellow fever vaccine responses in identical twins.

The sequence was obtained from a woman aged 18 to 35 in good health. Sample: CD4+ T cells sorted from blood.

This CDR3 reads CASSWTGGGRNTEAFF. Written as DNA, the CDR3 is TGTGCCAGCAGTTGGACAGGGGGCGGGAGGAACACTGAAGCTTTCTTT. V usage is TRBV12-3 or TRBV12-4 and J usage is TRBJ1-1; 11 bases are shared with TRBD1. V dropped 4 bases and J dropped 1; count of bases not matched to a gene: 5. This CDR3 spans 16 amino acids.